This TCR beta chain emerged from a study of cytomegalovirus exposure and HLA in healthy donors (dated 2017 in TCRdb). General notes on the study: According to a later analysis, the approximately 130 validation repertoires were produced on the same platform as the roughly 700 repertoires of the first cohort. Along with the roughly 670-subject first cohort, a separate validation cohort of 120 different subjects was used. The study was designed to test whether signatures of past pathogen exposure could be identified by cataloging public T cell receptors. To predict cytomegalovirus infection status, the study combined high-throughput TCR immunosequencing, statistical association of individual TCRs with disease status, and machine learning.

The germline V gene (reference sequence) yields SEHNR for CDR1 and FQNEAQ for CDR2. V lost 5 bases and J lost 0 bases; the stretch between them is 16 bases long. The CDR3 sequence holds 16 residues, the cysteine and phenylalanine included. Only the CDR3 part of the read is kept: 48 bases, read in frame from the first base. The research as a whole found: All 110 or so repertoires were used to score co-occurrence in the validation cohort in a later analysis, because that analysis had no HLA typing for the cohort. It was suggested by the authors that the approach could potentially be generalized to other disease states and immunological phenotypes. Most TCR sequences were seen in very few donors, while some public TCRs were found in many individuals. In a later analysis, TCRs clustered in the first cohort were found to also tend to co-occur in the roughly 110 validation repertoires, with 85% to 95% of cluster scores above 0. A few of the identified cytomegalovirus-associated TCR beta chains were confirmed in vitro to be specific for cytomegalovirus antigens. In the study, some 180 TCR beta chains were listed as associated with cytomegalovirus. The classifier was reported to diagnose cytomegalovirus status with high specificity and sensitivity in both the original cohort and the validation cohort.

Libraries were prepared through the immunoSEQ multiplex PCR assay. Per the authors' processing: To diagnose cytomegalovirus status from the catalog of TCR beta chain sequences, a statistical classification framework was built. TCRdb obtained this table from immuneACCESS and retained in-frame rearrangements with V and J assigned. These tables miss some clones; where compared with another copy, unresolved V genes account for less than half of the shortfall, and the remainder is unexplained. Clone size and V and J calls were adopted from that table, with D and trimming inferred from the DNA. This sample lists over 110,000 clones; approximately 86% were detected once. Together, the top ten hold roughly 9.4% of the sample. With respect to this clone: Its antigen specificity is not known. Per-nucleotide qualities are absent, and no much larger clonotype sits a single base away.

The donors were included in the validation cohort of 90 to 150 subjects, a group kept apart from the roughly 670-subject first cohort. This chain joins TRBV7-9 to TRBJ2-5; the D gene cannot be named for sure. This receptor was identified in a man aged 18 to 29 in good health and CMV-seropositive. Sequencing was carried out using PBMCs. The sequenced DNA is TGTGCCAGCAGCCCCCCGGTAGAGAACGACCAAGAGACCCAGTACTTC. This sequence encodes CASSPPVENDQETQYF.